This record looks at one T cell receptor (beta chain) sequence and its context. Its antigen remains unidentified. The data derive from a study of shared clonotypes between healthy human individuals. Study-level results: Of the naive CD4 clonotypes, about 5% were shared across a handful of donors. The study generally estimated greater richness for naive than memory subsets.

Clones were sequenced by immunoSEQ multiplex PCR, and TCRdb holds only the in-frame ones, with some missing. The table has about 2.4 million clones, 90% to 95% seen once. Germline loops: CDR1 MDHEN, CDR2 SYDVKM. V was trimmed by 3 bases and J by 0 bases, leaving 11 bases between them. The CDR3 runs 15 residues. The TCR originated in a man between 18 and 35 years old in good health. Some clones in this sample may be carry-over from other donors' samples. The sample taken for sequencing was naive CD4+ T cells from PBMCs. Noted subset: CD45RA+ positively selected. V is TRBV28 and J is TRBJ1-2; possibly TRBD1 for D (5 bases). CDR3 nucleotides: TGTGCCAGCAGTTTGAGGACGGACACTAACTATGGCTACACCTTC. Translation gives CASSLRTDTNYGYTF.